The present entry profiles one T cell receptor beta chain with its context. Its specificity is unknown. TCRbeta library construction was performed incorporating unique molecular identifiers. From the PCR reads, TCRdb called clonotypes with MiXCR, one entry per CDR3 protein. The sample has approximately 520,000 distinct CDR3 sequences, over 9.5% seen once; the top ten hold 14%. This entry comes from a study of T-cell reconstitution after alpha-beta-depleted transplantation in children. Study results and limitations: At around two months after transplant, the alpha-beta T cells were reportedly derived from several hundred expanded clones that came from non-depleted graft cells. From surviving recipient T cells and thymic progenitors came the high day-60 TCRbeta diversity observed in some patients. T cells produced anew were the main source of T-cell counts and diversity one year after transplant.

The germline V and J ends were trimmed by 5 bases and 2 bases, with 19 bases remaining between them. This CDR3 contains 17 residues. Germline CDR1 and CDR2: SGHVS and FQNEAQ. This receptor was identified in a female patient between 2 and 15 years old who had a stem cell transplant for aplastic anemia, so the T cells may come from the graft donor. V and J are TRBV7-8 and TRBJ2-1, with D perhaps matching TRBD1 (5 bases). The sample was PBMCs, mostly from graft donor cells, taken 180 days after TCRalphabeta/CD19-depleted stem cell transplant. CDR3 DNA sequence: TGTGCCAGCAGCATTAGGGTCTCTACAGGAACCTACAATGAGCAGTTCTTC. This translates into CASSIRVSTGTYNEQFF.